The 12 T cell receptor beta chains below come from one sample, sequenced in a study of shared clonotypes between healthy human individuals (dated by TCRdb to about 2020). The library was generated by the immunoSEQ multiplex PCR assay. TCRdb carries this immuneACCESS record with in-frame sequences only. Its versions omit some clonotypes, under half of them owing to an unresolved V gene in the studies checked, with the rest unexplained. Across this sample there are over a million clones, with about 80% seen only once. 0.6% to 0.7% of the sample is held by the ten biggest clonotypes. The sequenced material came from memory CD4+ T cells from PBMCs. This sample's cell subset or site label indicates: CD45RA-negative fraction. All receptors derive from a man aged 18 to 29 in good health. Some clones in this sample may be carry-over from other donors' samples.

The V call is TRBV6-6, the J call TRBJ2-3, with D perhaps TRBD2 (5 bases). The V end was cut by 8 bases, the J end by 6 bases, with 12 bases between. Looked up from germline, CDR1 is MNHNY and CDR2 is SVGAGI (reference sequence). CDR3 length: 12 amino acids. CDR3 loop: CASGRGSDTQYF. CDR3 in DNA: TGTGCCAGCGGGAGAGGGAGCGATACGCAGTATTTT.

This clone was detected only a few times. The chain links TRBV19 to TRBJ2-7; 9 nucleotides align to TRBD2. CDR3 length: 14 amino acids. J was trimmed by 3 bases and V by 0 bases; bases with no gene match: 0. Germline V gene lookup returns CDR1 LNHDA and CDR2 SQIVND (reference sequence). CDR3 sequence: CASSIEAGGYEQYF. The DNA for the CDR3 is TGTGCCAGTAGTATAGAAGCGGGGGGCTACGAGCAGTACTTC.

This clone has just a few counts. The chain has TRBV7-3 and TRBJ2-1, with TRBD2 as a possible D gene (5 bases). Trimming pared 3 bases from V and 9 bases from J, leaving 12 bases between. The germline CDR1 and CDR2 sequences are SGHTA and FQGTGA. This CDR3 spans 13 amino acids. The CDR3 reads CASSLAGSSEQFF. The CDR3 DNA is TGTGCCAGCAGCTTGGCGGGTTCTAGTGAGCAGTTCTTC.

The chain uses TRBV19 and TRBJ2-2; a possible D gene is TRBD2 (6 bases). The germline CDR1 and CDR2 sequences are LNHDA and SQIVND (reference sequence). Trimming removed 5 bases from V and 0 bases from J, with 13 bases in between. This CDR3 has 16 residues. The CDR3 sequence: CASSASSAANTGELFF. CDR3 DNA sequence: TGTGCCAGTAGTGCCTCTAGCGCCGCGAACACCGGGGAGCTGTTTTTT.

Details on this clone: The same CDR3 can be traced to other DNA sequences in this sample. The rearrangement links TRBV18 to TRBJ2-5, with D unresolved. CDR1 is KGHSH, CDR2 LQKENI, per germline. This CDR3 is built from 10 residues. Trimming took 8 bases from V and 1 from J, leaving 2 bases between them. For the CDR3, the DNA is TGTGCCAGCGCCCAAGAGACCCAGTACTTC. Translating gives CASAQETQYF.

This clone has just a few counts. This chain joins TRBV27 and TRBJ1-1, with D hard to call. Germline loops: CDR1 MNHEY, CDR2 SMNVEV (reference sequence). This CDR3 spans 14 amino acids. Trimming left V 5 bases short and J 1 base short, with 11 bases between. The CDR3 DNA reads TGTGCCAGCAGTACCAGGAGGGCGAACACTGAAGCTTTCTTT. It encodes CASSTRRANTEAFF.

This rearrangement joins TRBV11-2 to TRBJ2-7; 7 bases fit TRBD2. Per the germline V gene, CDR1 is SGHAT and CDR2 is FQNNGV. With 5 bases clipped from V and 0 bases from J, the junction kept 4 bases outside the gene matches. This CDR3 region has 14 residues. For the CDR3, the DNA is TGTGCCAGCAGCGTTAGCGGGTCCTCCTACGAGCAGTACTTC. As protein: CASSVSGSSYEQYF.

This chain joins TRBV18 and TRBJ1-1, with D maybe TRBD1 (5 bases). Trimming took off 4 bases at V and 8 bases at J, with 20 bases between the two ends. The CDR3 loop spans 15 amino acids. Germline V gene sequence: CDR1 KGHSH, CDR2 LQKENI. CDR3 in amino acids: CASSLSGTLLTEAFF. The CDR3 coding sequence is TGTGCCAGCTCACTTTCTGGGACCCTCCTCACCGAAGCTTTCTTT. The full variable domain, with the rest looked up from reference TRBV18 and TRBJ1-1, is NAGVMQNPRHLVRRRGQEARLRCSPMKGHSHVYWYRQLPEEGLKFMVYLQKENIIDESGMPKERFSAEFPKEGPSILRIQQVVRGDSAAYFCASSLSGTLLTEAFFGQGTRLTVV.

This clone has a single count. A much larger clone is a single base away; this may be a read error. The same CDR3 arises from other DNA sequences in this sample as well. V is TRBV7-2 and J is TRBJ2-5; D may be TRBD2 (6 bases). CDR3 length: 13 residues. The V gene's germline CDR1 is SGHTA and CDR2 FQGNSA. The DNA for the CDR3 is TGTGCCAGCAGCCTCCGCACGGGGGAGACTCAGTACTTC. It encodes CASSLRTGETQYF.

This clone was counted a few times. The rearrangement joins TRBV27 to TRBJ2-7, with 13 bases that match TRBD2. This CDR3 has 14 residues. V trimming: 5 bases; J trimming: 7 bases; junction bases outside the gene matches: 5. CDR1 is MNHEY and CDR2 is SMNVEV in the germline V gene (reference sequence). The CDR3 region has the DNA TGTGCCAGCAGTCGGACTAGCGGGAGCGGAGAGCAGTACTTC. Translating it yields CASSRTSGSGEQYF.

V usage is TRBV11-2 and J usage is TRBJ2-7, with TRBD2 identical over 7 bases. The CDR3 totals 14 residues. CDR1 and CDR2 from the germline V gene are SGHAT and FQNNGV. V lost 1 base to trimming and J lost 6 bases; unmatched junction nucleotides: 6. CDR3 residues: CASSLVGGVSEQYF. The CDR3 nucleotides are TGTGCCAGCAGCTTAGTTGGGGGGGTAAGCGAGCAGTACTTC.

The V and J genes are TRBV5-1 and TRBJ2-7; 10 positions agree with TRBD1. The CDR3 spans 15 residues. Germline-derived CDR1 and CDR2 are SGHRS and YFSETQ. V shed 0 bases and J 5 bases; nucleotides not matched to a gene: 5. The CDR3 region has the DNA TGCGCCAGCAGCTTGGTGGGGACAGGGGCCGACGAGCAGTACTTC. Its protein product is CASSLVGTGADEQYF.